A selection of T cell receptor beta chains follows, all from one sample in a study of tumor and adjacent non-tumor tissue in lung cancer. TCRdb called the multiplex PCR reads again in MiXCR, with one record for every CDR3 protein. The sample has roughly 140,000 distinct CDR3 sequences, around 66% seen once. Sequenced input: lung tumor tissue. The receptors derive from a man aged 55 to 70 with small cell lung cancer. The CDR3 runs from the conserved cysteine through the conserved F or W. The order of the fields is J gene, V gene, CDR3 length, D gene, clone size, CDR3 protein, CDR3 DNA. The D gene is left open where the match is weak. The size of a clone is reported for some rows only, either as once, few or many, or as a class for expanded clones.

>TRBJ2-7|TRBV7-9|14|TRBD2|NA
CATSLGSGSYEQHF
TGTGCCACCAGCCTTGGTAGCGGGAGTTACGAGCAGCACTTC
>TRBJ2-1|TRBV4-1|15|TRBD2|many
CASSRASGTHNEQFF
TGCGCCAGCAGCCGGGCTAGCGGGACCCACAATGAGCAGTTCTTC
>TRBJ1-2|TRBV7-9|13|NA|NA
CDSSPDVGYGYTF
TGTGACAGCAGCCCGGACGTGGGGTATGGCTACACCTTC
>TRBJ2-3|TRBV5-1|15|TRBD2|many
CASSIGLAEGDTQYF
TGCGCCAGCAGCATCGGACTAGCGGAGGGAGATACGCAGTATTTT
>TRBJ1-1|TRBV11-2|16|TRBD1|NA
CANSLFTGTGNTVAFF
TGTGCCAACAGCTTATTTACCGGGACAGGGAACACTGTAGCTTTCTTT
>TRBJ1-2|TRBV20-1|14|NA|NA
CSALTARGGPGYTF
TGCAGTGCTCTCACCGCGAGAGGGGGACCTGGCTACACCTTC
>TRBJ1-1|TRBV5-5|11|NA|NA
CASTTEGLAFF
TGTGCCAGCACTACGGAGGGCCTCGCTTTCTTT
>TRBJ2-3|TRBV28|14|NA|NA
CASSLAQGLDTQYF
TGTGCCAGTAGTTTAGCCCAGGGTCTGGATACGCAGTATTTT
>TRBJ2-3|TRBV20-1|15|NA|NA
CNARDGGCFTDTQYF
TGCAATGCTAGAGATGGGGGATGCTTCACAGATACGCAGTATTTT
>TRBJ2-2|TRBV11-2|13|NA|once
CASNLDRAGELFF
TGTGCCAGCAACTTAGATAGAGCTGGTGAGCTGTTTTTT
>TRBJ2-1|TRBV20-1|11|NA|many
CSARSGSQQFF
TGCAGTGCTAGATCCGGAAGCCAGCAGTTCTTC
>TRBJ2-3|TRBV10-3|14|TRBD2|few
CATRETGGADTQYF
TGTGCCACCCGAGAGACCGGGGGGGCGGATACGCAGTATTTT
>TRBJ2-2|TRBV10-3|16|TRBD2|few
CAIRASGRAPAGELFF
TGTGCCATCAGGGCCAGCGGGAGGGCCCCGGCCGGGGAGCTGTTTTTT
>TRBJ1-4|TRBV20-1|13|NA|NA
CTASSGYDEKLFF
TGCACTGCTAGTTCCGGGTATGATGAAAAACTGTTTTTT
>TRBJ2-7|TRBV28|13|TRBD2|NA
CTSSLDGRDEQYF
TGTACCAGCAGTTTGGACGGGAGGGACGAGCAGTACTTC
>TRBJ1-4|TRBV6-2/TRBV6-3|16|TRBD1|NA
CARSTDRDAANEKLFF
TGTGCCAGATCCACAGACAGGGACGCAGCTAATGAAAAACTGTTTTTT
>TRBJ2-1|TRBV5-1|15|NA|NA
CASSLGRTRYNEQFF
TGCGCCAGCAGCTTGGGCAGGACGCGTTACAATGAGCAGTTCTTC
>TRBJ2-3|TRBV5-1|15|TRBD1|NA
CASSKDRGQVDTQYF
TGCGCCAGCAGCAAAGACAGGGGGCAAGTAGATACGCAGTATTTT
>TRBJ2-7|TRBV11-2|11|NA|NA
CASSSGLKQYF
TGTGCCAGCAGCTCTGGACTCAAGCAGTACTTC
>TRBJ2-7|TRBV11-2|11|NA|NA
CASMSQYERYF
TGTGCCAGCATGTCCCAATACGAGCGGTACTTC
>TRBJ2-7|TRBV12-5|17|NA|many
CASGLIVGSDPTYEQYF
TGTGCTAGTGGTTTGATTGTTGGCAGCGACCCCACCTACGAGCAGTACTTC
>TRBJ2-5|TRBV10-2|14|NA|NA
CTSSDPFLRETQYF
TGCACCAGCAGTGACCCCTTTTTACGAGAGACCCAGTACTTC
>TRBJ2-5|TRBV6-5|15|NA|NA
CASSGSGRGQETQYF
TGTGCCAGCAGTGGCTCTGGCAGGGGCCAAGAGACCCAGTACTTC
>TRBJ2-6|TRBV12-3/TRBV12-4|15|NA|once
CASLPGGRGTNVLTF
TGTGCCAGCCTGCCGGGGGGCCGAGGGACCAACGTCCTGACTTTC
>TRBJ2-1|TRBV11-2|15|NA|NA
CASSLVAGGGNEQLF
TGTGCCAGCAGCTTAGTAGCAGGAGGAGGCAATGAGCAGTTATTC
>TRBJ1-2|TRBV12-3/TRBV12-4|15|NA|NA
CTSSSRVGANYGYTF
TGTACCAGCAGTTCCAGGGTAGGGGCTAATTATGGCTACACCTTC
>TRBJ2-3|TRBV20-1|14|NA|NA
CSARVGFSTDIQYF
TGCAGTGCTAGAGTTGGATTTAGCACAGATATACAGTATTTT
>TRBJ2-7|TRBV28|17|TRBD2|NA
CASSQPAGGSISYEQYF
TGTGCCAGCAGCCAGCCAGCGGGAGGGTCCATCTCCTACGAGCAGTACTTC
>TRBJ2-1|TRBV11-2|14|NA|NA
CASQKWQGHNEQFF
TGTGCCAGCCAGAAGTGGCAGGGCCACAATGAACAGTTCTTC
>TRBJ2-1|TRBV7-9|16|TRBD1|NA
CASSTPDRDFYNEQFF
TGTGCCAGCAGCACCCCGGACAGGGACTTTTACAATGAACAGTTCTTC
>TRBJ1-1|TRBV11-2|15|TRBD1|NA
CASSTRQGMNTEALF
TGCGCCAGCAGCACCAGACAGGGCATGAACACTGAAGCTTTATTT
>TRBJ1-6|TRBV6-5|12|NA|many
CASRPYNSPLHF
TGTGCCAGCAGGCCATATAATTCACCCCTCCACTTT
>TRBJ2-3|TRBV24-1|13|TRBD1|NA
CATSVQGADTQYF
TGTGCCACCAGTGTCCAGGGGGCAGATACGCAGTATTTT
>TRBJ2-2|TRBV5-1|17|TRBD1|NA
CASSLWDRGILIGELFF
TGCGCCAGCAGCCTCTGGGACAGGGGGATTTTGATCGGGGAGCTGTTTTTT
>TRBJ2-6|TRBV12-3/TRBV12-4|16|NA|NA
CASTGRRTAGANVMTF
TGTGCCAGCACGGGCAGGAGGACAGCCGGGGCCAACGTCATGACTTTC
>TRBJ2-1|TRBV20-1|13|TRBD2|once
CSAGGLTSHEQFF
TGCAGTGCTGGGGGACTAACATCCCATGAGCAGTTCTTC
>TRBJ1-2|TRBV12-3/TRBV12-4|13|NA|many
CASSFKGMNGYTF
TGTGCCAGCAGTTTCAAAGGGATGAACGGCTACACCTTC
>TRBJ2-3|TRBV4-1|15|NA|NA
CASRQDWGSQDTQYF
TGCGCCAGCAGGCAAGACTGGGGGAGCCAAGATACGCAGTATTTT
>TRBJ1-1|TRBV11-2|11|NA|NA
CASSLVFPSFF
TGTGCCAGCAGCTTAGTTTTCCCGTCTTTCTTT
>TRBJ2-5|TRBV29-1|14|NA|NA
CSVEFLSHRETQYF
TGCAGCGTTGAGTTTCTTTCTCACCGAGAGACCCAGTACTTC
>TRBJ2-5|TRBV6-1|13|NA|many
CASSRANQETQYF
TGTGCCTCCAGCCGGGCAAACCAAGAGACCCAGTACTTC
>TRBJ2-1|TRBV29-1|15|TRBD2|few
CSVEGRGGGGDEQSF
TGCAGCGTTGAAGGTCGGGGGGGCGGAGGGGATGAGCAGTCCTTC
>TRBJ2-1|TRBV5-4|15|TRBD2|NA
CAISLVGGSRNEQFF
TGTGCCATCAGCTTGGTGGGCGGGAGTCGAAATGAGCAGTTCTTC
>TRBJ2-1|TRBV20-1|16|NA|NA
CSASAERGVAFNEQFF
TGCAGTGCTAGTGCGGAACGAGGGGTTGCCTTCAATGAGCAGTTCTTC
>TRBJ2-2|TRBV11-2|12|NA|many
CASSRVGGELFF
TGTGCCAGCAGTCGCGTTGGCGGGGAGCTGTTTTTT
>TRBJ2-3|TRBV20-1|14|TRBD1|few
CSALPDRVPDTHYF
TGCAGTGCCCTTCCGGACAGGGTCCCAGATACGCATTATTTT
>TRBJ2-5|TRBV5-1|12|NA|many
CASSPVQETQYF
TGCGCCAGCAGCCCGGTCCAAGAGACCCAGTACTTC
>TRBJ2-4|TRBV29-1|14|TRBD1|NA
CSVRGTGGANIQYF
TGTAGCGTTAGGGGGACAGGGGGCGCGAACATTCAGTACTTC
>TRBJ2-3|TRBV11-2|15|TRBD1|NA
CASSLATGGTDMQYF
TGTGCCAGCAGCTTGGCCACAGGGGGCACAGATATGCAGTATTTT
>TRBJ2-2|TRBV20-1|13|NA|NA
CSVAGSNTGELFF
TGCAGTGTTGCAGGCTCGAACACCGGGGAGCTGTTTTTC
>TRBJ2-5|TRBV29-1|12|NA|many
CSVTGFGETQYF
TGCAGCGTAACGGGGTTTGGAGAGACCCAGTACTTC
>TRBJ2-2|TRBV6-2/TRBV6-3|16|NA|NA
CATTFNGRPNTGELFF
TGTGCCACCACCTTTAACGGCCGTCCGAACACCGGGGAGCTGTTTTTT
>TRBJ2-3|TRBV20-1|16|TRBD2|NA
CSATTGTSGRRCTQYF
TGCAGTGCTACGACCGGGACTAGCGGGAGGAGATGTACGCAGTATTTT
>TRBJ2-1|TRBV4-1|16|TRBD2|NA
CASSQAGTSGSNEQFF
TGCGCCAGCAGCCAAGCCGGGACTAGCGGGAGTAATGAGCAGTTCTTC